This entry lists 5 T cell receptor beta chains sequenced from one sample in a study of cytomegalovirus exposure and HLA in healthy donors. It was with 60 Vbeta and 13 Jbeta primers that the PCR ran. The assay was immunoSEQ multiplex PCR, and TCRdb's table has in-frame clones only and misses some. The sample lists around 170,000 clones; about 80% were seen once. Input material: PBMCs. Receptors originate from a woman in her forties or fifties in good health and CMV-seropositive.

The V gene is TRBV7-2, the J gene TRBJ1-5, with D perhaps matching TRBD1 (6 bases). Germline loops: CDR1 SGHTA, CDR2 FQGNSA. The CDR3 totals 14 residues. Trimming took 2 bases from V and 7 from J, leaving 12 bases between them. The CDR3 DNA sequence: TGTGCCAGCAGCTTAAACAGGGTAAACCAGCCCCAGCATTTT. This encodes CASSLNRVNQPQHF.

J is TRBJ1-1 and V is TRBV19, with unresolved D. Trimming removed 0 bases at V and 1 base at J, with 6 bases between. This CDR3 contains 14 residues. Per the germline V gene, CDR1 is LNHDA and CDR2 is SQIVND (reference sequence). The CDR3 DNA reads TGTGCCAGTAGTATAGAGTGGGCGAACACTGAAGCTTTCTTT. Translation: CASSIEWANTEAFF.

This chain joins TRBV6-6 and TRBJ2-7; D is perhaps TRBD2 (5 bases). CDR3 length: 14 amino acids. V lost 6 bases and J 1 base, leaving 13 bases between the germline ends. The germline gives CDR1 MNHNY, CDR2 SVGAGI (reference sequence). The CDR3 protein is CASSPPGVSYEQYF. Written as DNA, the CDR3 is TGTGCCAGCAGCCCCCCCGGGGTGTCCTACGAGCAGTACTTC.

The chain carries TRBV5-1 and TRBJ1-2; TRBD1 might be the D (6 bases). The CDR3 length is 13 residues. Germline V gives CDR1 SGHRS, CDR2 YFSETQ. Trimming cost V 2 bases and J 5 bases, with 10 bases left between them. The CDR3 sequence: CASSLEGGYGYTF. DNA of the CDR3: TGCGCCAGCAGCTTAGAGGGGGGGTATGGCTACACCTTC.

As concerns this clone: Other DNA sequences in the same sample also yield this CDR3. V is TRBV7-9 and J is TRBJ1-1; no reliable D call. CDR1 SEHNR and CDR2 FQNEAQ come from the germline V gene (reference sequence). The CDR3 contains 13 residues. The germline V and J ends were trimmed by 1 base and 0 bases, with 3 bases remaining between them. CDR3 DNA sequence: TGTGCCAGCAGCTTAGATATGAACACTGAAGCTTTCTTT. It is translated as CASSLDMNTEAFF.